The 9 T cell receptor beta chains listed next were all sequenced from one sample in a study of CD8 T cells in ankylosing spondylitis. TCRdb used MiXCR to reprocess the 5' RACE reads, holding one entry per CDR3 protein. The data contain 130,000 to 150,000 distinct CDR3 sequences, 7% to 9% of them singletons. Sequenced: synovial fluid, either unsorted or a sorted T cell fraction (not recorded which). The origin of the receptors is a male donor with ankylosing spondylitis.

This clonotype has ten or more counts. The J gene is TRBJ2-1, the V gene TRBV7-2; 8 bases line up with TRBD2. J gave up 9 bases and V 2 bases, and 6 bases lay outside the gene matches. The germline CDR1 and CDR2 sequences are SGHTA and FQGNSA. This CDR3 comprises 14 residues. CDR3 residues: CASSLRRGASEQFF. DNA for the CDR3: TGTGCCAGCAGCTTAAGGCGGGGGGCCAGTGAGCAGTTCTTC.

There are many counts of this clonotype. The chain employs TRBV7-2 and TRBJ2-1; D gene ambiguous. The CDR3 covers 13 residues. The V and J ends lost 1 base and 5 bases respectively, with 6 bases between them. Germline V gene data show CDR1 as SGHTA and CDR2 as FQGNSA. The CDR3 region has the DNA TGTGCCAGCAGCTTAGGACCAAACAATGAGCAGTTCTTC. Amino acids: CASSLGPNNEQFF.

The chain is built from TRBV11-2 and TRBJ2-2, with D tentatively TRBD2 (6 bases). Germline V gene data show CDR1 as SGHAT and CDR2 as FQNNGV. The CDR3 is made up of 13 amino acids. V was clipped by 1 base and J by 9 bases, with 9 bases between them. In DNA form, the CDR3 reads TGTGCCAGCAGCTTAGGTGCGGGGCGGGAGCTGTTTTTT. This encodes CASSLGAGRELFF.

A few counts support this clonotype. This chain joins TRBV2 and TRBJ2-2; D remains unclear. V was pared by 5 bases and J by 9 bases, with 7 bases between. This CDR3 region has 11 residues. CDR1 and CDR2 from the germline V gene are SNHLY and FYNNEI. CDR3 loop: CASSPTRELFF. CDR3 coding DNA: TGTGCCAGCAGTCCTACGAGGGAGCTGTTTTTT.

The table lists this clonotype with a few counts. This chain's CDR3 is CASSWTSVSTDTQYF. The DNA for the CDR3 is TGTGCCAGCAGCTGGACTAGCGTGAGCACAGATACGCAGTATTTT. The J gene is TRBJ2-3, the V gene TRBV7-2; 9 bases match TRBD2. CDR3 length equals 15 residues. J gave up 0 bases and V 4 bases, and 2 bases lay outside the gene matches. CDR1 SGHTA and CDR2 FQGNSA come from the germline V gene.

This clonotype has only a few counts. The chain is built from TRBV11-2 and TRBJ2-5; D could derive from TRBD1 or TRBD2 (5 bases each). Trimming removed 4 bases at V and 5 bases at J, with 14 bases between. In germline, CDR1 is SGHAT, CDR2 FQNNGV. This CDR3 comprises 14 residues. Here the CDR3 DNA reads TGTGCCAGCAGCTCCACAGCCTGGGGGGAGACCCAGTACTTC. Translating it yields CASSSTAWGETQYF.

This clonotype has ten or more counts. The gene calls are TRBV7-2 and TRBJ2-3; TRBD2 aligns across 12 bases. With V trimmed by 4 bases and J by 4 bases, 6 bases remained unmatched. This CDR3 region has 16 residues. The germline CDR1 and CDR2 sequences are SGHTA and FQGNSA. The DNA for the CDR3 is TGTGCCAGCAGCTGGACTAGCGGGGATGGGGCAGATACGCAGTATTTT. As protein: CASSWTSGDGADTQYF.

The rearrangement links TRBV6-1 to TRBJ1-3; D not certain. The germline CDR1 and CDR2 sequences are MNHNS and SASEGT. V lost 6 bases and J 0 bases, leaving 9 bases between the germline ends. This CDR3 contains 14 residues. CDR3: CASSLYNSGNTIYF. As DNA, the CDR3 is TGTGCCAGCAGCCTGTATAACTCTGGAAACACCATATATTTT.

The chain is built from TRBV11-2 and TRBJ2-5; D possibly corresponds to TRBD1 (5 bases). Germline CDR1 and CDR2: SGHAT and FQNNGV. The CDR3 totals 14 residues. Trimming shortened V by 3 bases and J by 9 bases, and 17 bases separated the two germline ends. CDR3 sequence reads: CASSFGPTEGAQYF. The CDR3 DNA reads as TGTGCCAGCAGCTTCGGACCGACCGAAGGGGCCCAGTACTTC.